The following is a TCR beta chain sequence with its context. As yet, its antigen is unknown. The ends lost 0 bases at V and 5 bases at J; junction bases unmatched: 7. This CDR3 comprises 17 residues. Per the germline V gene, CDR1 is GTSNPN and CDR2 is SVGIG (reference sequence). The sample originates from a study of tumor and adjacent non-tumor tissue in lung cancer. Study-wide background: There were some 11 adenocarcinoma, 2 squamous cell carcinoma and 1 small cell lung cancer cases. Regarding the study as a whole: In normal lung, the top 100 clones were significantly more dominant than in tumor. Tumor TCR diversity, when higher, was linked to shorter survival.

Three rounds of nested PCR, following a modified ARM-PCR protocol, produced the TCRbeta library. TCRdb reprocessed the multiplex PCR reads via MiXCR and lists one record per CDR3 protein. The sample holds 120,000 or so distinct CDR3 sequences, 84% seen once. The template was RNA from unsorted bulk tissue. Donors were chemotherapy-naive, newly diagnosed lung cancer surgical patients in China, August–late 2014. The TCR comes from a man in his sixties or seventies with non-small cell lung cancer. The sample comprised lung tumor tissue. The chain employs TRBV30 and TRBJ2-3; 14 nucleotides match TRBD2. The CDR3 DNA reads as TGTGCCTGGAGTGTGACTAGCGGGGGGGCCGGGAGAGATACGCAGTATTTT. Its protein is CAWSVTSGGAGRDTQYF. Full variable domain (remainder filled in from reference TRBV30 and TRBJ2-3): SQTIHQWPATLVQPVGSPLSLECTVEGTSNPNLYWYRQAAGRGLQLLFYSVGIGQISSEVPQNLSASRPQDRQFILSSKKLLLSDSGFYLCAWSVTSGGAGRDTQYFGPGTRLTVL.